The rows below give T cell receptor beta chains drawn from one sample of a study of shared clonotypes between healthy human individuals. Assay used: immunoSEQ multiplex PCR; TCRdb lists only in-frame clones, some missing. The sample contains approximately 980,000 clones, around three quarters of which appear only once. The sequenced sample was memory CD4+ T cells sorted from blood. The receptors stem from a man younger than 35 in good health. CDR3s include the opening cysteine and the closing phenylalanine or tryptophan. Fields, in order: clone size, V gene, J gene, D gene, CDR3 DNA, CDR3 protein. A D gene is named only where the DNA matches it firmly. Expanded clones get a size class; other rows say once, few or many, or leave the size out.

NA,TRBV25-1,TRBJ2-3,NA,TGTGCCAGTGCTGAGGGGAGTGCCCTAACAGATACGCAGTATTTT,CASAEGSALTDTQYF
NA,TRBV10-3,TRBJ1-2,TRBD1,TGTGCCATCAGTGAGCCCCTCCGGGACAGTCAATCCTATGGCTACACCTTC,CAISEPLRDSQSYGYTF
many,TRBV2,TRBJ2-5,TRBD2,TGTGCCAGCAGCACGGGGGGGACCCAGTACTTC,CASSTGGTQYF
NA,TRBV18,TRBJ2-7,TRBD1,TGTGCCAGCTCACCAGCCGGGACAGGGGGGGTCGAGCAGTACTTC,CASSPAGTGGVEQYF
few,TRBV5-1,TRBJ1-1,TRBD1,TGCGCCAGCAGCTTGACAGGGGATCAGAACACTGAAGCTTTCTTT,CASSLTGDQNTEAFF
NA,TRBV6-5,TRBJ1-1,NA,TGTGCCAGCAGTTACGCAACGGGGGGGCGAGGCACTGAAGCTTTCTTT,CASSYATGGRGTEAFF
NA,TRBV4-3,TRBJ1-2,NA,TGCGCCAGCAGCCAAGTAGGGGTGGACTATGGCTACACCTTC,CASSQVGVDYGYTF
NA,TRBV19,TRBJ2-5,NA,TGTGCCAGTAGTATACGGCTCCAAGAGACCCAGTACTTC,CASSIRLQETQYF
NA,TRBV6-1,TRBJ2-2,NA,TGTGCCAGCAGTGCGCTAGAGAACACCGGGGAGCTGTTTTTT,CASSALENTGELFF
NA,TRBV5-1,TRBJ2-3,NA,TGCGCCAGCAGCTTGGCCCTAACTAGCACAGATACGCAGTATTTT,CASSLALTSTDTQYF
NA,TRBV5-4,TRBJ2-1,NA,TGTGCCAGCAGCTCTGTGGCGGCTGGGACGGGGTATGAGCAGTTCTTC,CASSSVAAGTGYEQFF
once,TRBV5-1,TRBJ2-6,NA,TGCGCCAGCTCCCTTCGGACAAGGGGCGCCCCTGGGGCCAACGTCCTGACTTTC,CASSLRTRGAPGANVLTF
NA,TRBV11-2,TRBJ2-1,NA,TGTGCCAGCAGCCTAATCAGGGGACTCTCCTACAATGAGCAGTTCTTC,CASSLIRGLSYNEQFF
NA,TRBV5-5,TRBJ2-5,NA,TGTGCCAGCAGCTTCTTGGTAGGTAAAGAGACCCAGTACTTC,CASSFLVGKETQYF
NA,TRBV18,TRBJ1-1,TRBD1,TGTGCCAGCTCACCCTGGACAGGGGACTTCGGCACTGAAGCTTTCTTT,CASSPWTGDFGTEAFF
NA,TRBV6-6,TRBJ2-1,NA,TGTGCCAGCAGTTACGGGATAGGCGGGGGCCACAATGAGCAGTTCTTC,CASSYGIGGGHNEQFF
NA,TRBV28,TRBJ2-2,NA,TGTGCCAGCACGGGAACCACAAACACCGGGGAGCTGTTTTTT,CASTGTTNTGELFF
NA,TRBV11-2,TRBJ1-2,TRBD1,TGTGCCAGCAGCTTAAGCGGGACAGGGATCGGCCACACCTTC,CASSLSGTGIGHTF
NA,TRBV5-4,TRBJ2-2,NA,TGTGCCAGCAGCTTGGCAGAAGTGGGCACCGGGGAGCTGTTTTTT,CASSLAEVGTGELFF
NA,TRBV7-3,TRBJ1-5,NA,TGTGCCAGCAGCTTCCTCAGACAGTGGTATAGCAATCAGCCCCAGCATTTT,CASSFLRQWYSNQPQHF
NA,TRBV7-9,TRBJ1-4,NA,TGTGCCAGCAGCTCCAACCGGGGTGCAACTAATGAAAAACTGTTTTTT,CASSSNRGATNEKLFF
NA,TRBV6-1,TRBJ2-1,NA,TGTGCCAGCAGTGAAGCGCTTCGGCAGATCGGGCAGTTCTTC,CASSEALRQIGQFF
NA,TRBV7-2,TRBJ2-5,NA,TGTGCCAGCGGGGAGAGGGAGACCCAGTACTTC,CASGERETQYF
NA,TRBV6-5,TRBJ2-7,NA,TGTGCCAGCAGTTACCGCGGACCGGCGCTTTCGGAGCAGTACTTC,CASSYRGPALSEQYF
few,TRBV5-4,TRBJ2-1,TRBD2,TGTGCCAGCAGCTTGGGGACTAGCGGGACCTCCAATGAGCAGTTCTTC,CASSLGTSGTSNEQFF
NA,TRBV7-9,TRBJ1-1,NA,TGTGCCAGCAGCTTGGGCACGAACACTGAAGCTTTCTTT,CASSLGTNTEAFF
NA,TRBV11-2,TRBJ1-1,NA,TGTGCCAGCAGCTTAAGGTCAGGGAGTGCTTTCTTT,CASSLRSGSAFF
NA,TRBV19,TRBJ1-1,TRBD1,TGTGCCAGTCAAAGGGGGCTTCAAGCTTTCTTT,CASQRGLQAFF